This record looks at one T cell receptor (beta chain) sequence and its context. The CDR3 is 17 amino acids. The germline CDR1 and CDR2 sequences are MDHEN and SYDVKM. V trimming: 10 bases; J trimming: 3 bases; junction bases outside the gene matches: 20. This record comes from a study of STAT5B mutations in CD4+ large granular lymphocyte leukemia. Assay used: immunoSEQ multiplex PCR; TCRdb lists only in-frame clones, some missing. The data show approximately 30,000 clones, 65% to 75% seen once. This TCR was sampled from a human donor in good health. Sequencing was done on a sample of CD4+ T cells from blood buffy coats. The rearrangement links TRBV28 to TRBJ1-2; TRBD1 matches at 7 bases. This CDR3 is CAKLWGLRDRTYYGYTF. CDR3 bases: TGTGCCAAACTTTGGGGGTTAAGGGACAGAACTTACTATGGCTACACCTTC.